Below, one T cell receptor (beta chain) is given with its context. Its specificity is unknown. RNA-based 3' RACE libraries used unique molecular identifiers. MiXCR, applied by TCRdb to the 3' RACE reads, yields one record per CDR3 protein. The repertoire holds around 40,000 distinct CDR3 sequences, with under 8% as singletons. This entry is derived from a study of HIV-infected children after antiretroviral therapy interruption. Whole-study results and caveats: Minor non-naive CD45RA+ populations, like EMRA or stem memory, might contaminate naive sorts.

This CDR3 has 14 residues. V was trimmed by 5 bases and J by 0 bases, leaving 7 bases between them. Germline V gene lookup returns CDR1 ENHRY and CDR2 SYGVKD. Stated treatment: PENTA 11 planned treatment interruption arm or continuous ART arm. At least 24 weeks of at least three-drug ART, in children 2 to 15 years. Sequencing was performed on CD45RA+ CD4+ T cells from PBMCs, pooled from several time points, taken from a donor given antiretroviral therapy, either interrupted or continuous. The subset denotes: naive CD4+ CD45RA+ CD45RO- T cells. This TCR derives from a pool of human donors with HIV. The rearrangement links TRBV10-3 to TRBJ2-2; D not resolved. DNA of the CDR3: TGTGCCATCAGTCCTGCCGCGAACACCGGGGAGCTGTTTTTT. Its translation: CAISPAANTGELFF.